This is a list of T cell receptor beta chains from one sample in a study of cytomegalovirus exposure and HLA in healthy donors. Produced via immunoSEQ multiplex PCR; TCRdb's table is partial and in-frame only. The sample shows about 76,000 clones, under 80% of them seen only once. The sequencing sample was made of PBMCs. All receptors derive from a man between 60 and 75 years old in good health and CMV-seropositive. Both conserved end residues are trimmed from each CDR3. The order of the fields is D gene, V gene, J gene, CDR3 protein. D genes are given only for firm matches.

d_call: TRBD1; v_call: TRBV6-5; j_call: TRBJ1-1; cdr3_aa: ASSALQGGEAF
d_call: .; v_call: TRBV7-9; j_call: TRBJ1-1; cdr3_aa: ASSFLNLGPTEAF
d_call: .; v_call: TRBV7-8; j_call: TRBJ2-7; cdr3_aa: ASSPGRDYEQY
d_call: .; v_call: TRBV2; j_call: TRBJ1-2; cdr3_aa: ASSRWLTDGYT
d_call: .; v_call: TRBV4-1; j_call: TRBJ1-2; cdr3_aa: ASSQGQVYGYT
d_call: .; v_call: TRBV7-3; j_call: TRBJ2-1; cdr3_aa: ASTIGGAPYNEQF
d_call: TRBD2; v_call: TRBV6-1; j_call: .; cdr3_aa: ASSAASGRGYEQY
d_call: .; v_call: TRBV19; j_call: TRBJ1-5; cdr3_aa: ASSPGGRNQPQH
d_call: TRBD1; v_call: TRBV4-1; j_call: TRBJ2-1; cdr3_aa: ASSRTGSSYNEQF
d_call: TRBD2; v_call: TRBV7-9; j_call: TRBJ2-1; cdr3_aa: ASSLEAGGPYNEQF
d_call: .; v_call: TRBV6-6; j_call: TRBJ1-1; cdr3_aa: ASSLSQNTEAF
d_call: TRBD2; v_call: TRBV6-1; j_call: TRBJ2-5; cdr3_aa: ASSESGTSEETQY
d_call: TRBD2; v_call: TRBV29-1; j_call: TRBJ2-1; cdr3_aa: NARTSGRAHNEQF
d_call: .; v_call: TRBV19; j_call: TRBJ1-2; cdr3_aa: ASRPGGINYGYT
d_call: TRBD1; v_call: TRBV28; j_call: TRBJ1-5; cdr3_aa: ASSPPTGTLQPQH
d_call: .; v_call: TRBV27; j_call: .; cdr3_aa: ASRSRGVDSYEQY
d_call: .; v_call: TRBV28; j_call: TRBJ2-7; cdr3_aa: ASSLTRSWGAYEQY
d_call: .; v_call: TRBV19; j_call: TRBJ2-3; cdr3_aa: ASSARGTSTDTQY
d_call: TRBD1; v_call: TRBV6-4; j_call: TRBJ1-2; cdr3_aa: ASSQTGNYGYT
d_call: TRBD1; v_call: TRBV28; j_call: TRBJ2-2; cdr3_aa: ATRRTGGTGELF
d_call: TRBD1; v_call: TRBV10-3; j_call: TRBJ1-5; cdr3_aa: AISESGTGWPQH
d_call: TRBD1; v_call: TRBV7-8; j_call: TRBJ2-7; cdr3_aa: ASSYGTGYYEQY
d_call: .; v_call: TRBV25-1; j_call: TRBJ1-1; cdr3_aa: ASSVRGGLATEAF
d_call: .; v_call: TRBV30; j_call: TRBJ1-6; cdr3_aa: AWSMAEDSPLH
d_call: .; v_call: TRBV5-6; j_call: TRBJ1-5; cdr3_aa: ASSSGVGPQH
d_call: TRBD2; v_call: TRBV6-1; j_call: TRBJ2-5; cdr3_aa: ASSGRGAGDQETQY
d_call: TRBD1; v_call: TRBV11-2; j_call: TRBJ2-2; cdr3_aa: ASSQFRDRGRTGELF
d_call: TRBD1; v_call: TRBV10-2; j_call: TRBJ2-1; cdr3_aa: ASGGQAYNEQF
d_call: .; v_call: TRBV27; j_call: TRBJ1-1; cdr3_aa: ASSNPGLGVTEAF
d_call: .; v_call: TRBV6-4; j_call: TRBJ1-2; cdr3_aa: ASSPTGSRGYT